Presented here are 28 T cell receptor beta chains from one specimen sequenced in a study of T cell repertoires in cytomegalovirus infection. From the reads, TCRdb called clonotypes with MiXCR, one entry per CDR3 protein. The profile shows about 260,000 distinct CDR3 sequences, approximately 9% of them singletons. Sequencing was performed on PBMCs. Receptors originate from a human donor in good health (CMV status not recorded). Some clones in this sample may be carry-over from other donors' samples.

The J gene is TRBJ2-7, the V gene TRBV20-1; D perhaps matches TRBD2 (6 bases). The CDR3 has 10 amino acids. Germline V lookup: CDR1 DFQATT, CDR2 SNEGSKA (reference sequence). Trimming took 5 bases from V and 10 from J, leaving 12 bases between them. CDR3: CSAHHGGQYF. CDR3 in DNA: TGCAGTGCTCACCACGGGGGACAGTACTTC.

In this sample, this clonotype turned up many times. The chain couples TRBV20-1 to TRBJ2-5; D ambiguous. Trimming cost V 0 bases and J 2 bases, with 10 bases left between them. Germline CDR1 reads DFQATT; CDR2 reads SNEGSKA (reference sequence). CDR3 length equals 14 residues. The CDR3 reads CSARDLRKQETQYF. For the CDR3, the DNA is TGCAGTGCTAGAGATTTAAGGAAACAAGAGACCCAGTACTTC.

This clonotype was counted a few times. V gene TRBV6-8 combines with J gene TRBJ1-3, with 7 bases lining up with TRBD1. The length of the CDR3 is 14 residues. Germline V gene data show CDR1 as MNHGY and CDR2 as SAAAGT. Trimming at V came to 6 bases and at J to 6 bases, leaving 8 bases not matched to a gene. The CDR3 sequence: CASRGTAEENTIYF. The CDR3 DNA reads TGTGCCAGCAGGGGGACAGCAGAGGAAAACACCATATATTTT.

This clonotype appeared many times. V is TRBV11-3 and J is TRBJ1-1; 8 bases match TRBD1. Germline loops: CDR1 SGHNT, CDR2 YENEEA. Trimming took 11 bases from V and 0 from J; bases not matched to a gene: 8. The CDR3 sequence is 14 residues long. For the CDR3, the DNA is TGTGCCTCCCGACAGGGGCCCATGAACACTGAAGCTTTCTTT. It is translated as CASRQGPMNTEAFF. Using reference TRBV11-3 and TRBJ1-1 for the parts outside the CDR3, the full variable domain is EAGVVQSPRYKIIEKKQPVAFWCNPISGHNTLYWYLQNLGQGPELLIRYENEEAVDDSQLPKDRFSAERLKGVDSTLKIQPAELGDSAVYLCASRQGPMNTEAFFGQGTRLTVV.

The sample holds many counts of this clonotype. The CDR3 region is CASSQDLQGYEQYF. The CDR3 nucleotides read TGTGCCAGCAGCCAAGATCTACAGGGCTACGAGCAGTACTTC. V and J are TRBV14 and TRBJ2-7; a weak D match, TRBD1 (6 bases). The ends were cut back, 0 bases at V and 3 bases at J, with 9 bases in the middle. Germline V gene sequence: CDR1 SGHDN, CDR2 FVKESK. The CDR3 totals 14 residues.

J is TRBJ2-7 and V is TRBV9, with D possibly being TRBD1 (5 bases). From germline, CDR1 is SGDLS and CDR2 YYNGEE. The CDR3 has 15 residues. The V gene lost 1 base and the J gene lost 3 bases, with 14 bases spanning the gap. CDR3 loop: CASSVRGQGDYEQYF. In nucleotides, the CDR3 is TGTGCCAGCAGCGTAAGGGGCCAGGGCGACTACGAGCAGTACTTC.

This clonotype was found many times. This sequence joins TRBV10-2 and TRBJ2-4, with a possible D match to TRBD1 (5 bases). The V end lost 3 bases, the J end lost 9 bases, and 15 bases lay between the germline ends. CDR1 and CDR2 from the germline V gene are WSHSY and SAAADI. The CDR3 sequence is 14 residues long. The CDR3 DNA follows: TGCGCCAGCAGTGAAGGCCAGGGAAATAGCATTCAGTACTTC. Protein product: CASSEGQGNSIQYF.

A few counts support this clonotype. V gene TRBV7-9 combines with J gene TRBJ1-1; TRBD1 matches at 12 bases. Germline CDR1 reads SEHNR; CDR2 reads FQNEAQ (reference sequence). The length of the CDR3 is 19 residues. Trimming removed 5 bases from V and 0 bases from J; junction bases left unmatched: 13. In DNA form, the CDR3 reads TGTGCCAGCAGCGCCCTCGGATGGGGGACAGGGGGCATGAACACTGAAGCTTTCTTT. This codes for CASSALGWGTGGMNTEAFF.

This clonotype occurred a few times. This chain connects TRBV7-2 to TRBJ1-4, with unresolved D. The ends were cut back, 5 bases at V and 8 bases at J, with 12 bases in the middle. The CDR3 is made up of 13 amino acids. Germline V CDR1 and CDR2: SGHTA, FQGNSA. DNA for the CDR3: TGTGCCAGCAGCCCCCGAACACGAGAAAAACTGTTTTTT. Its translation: CASSPRTREKLFF.

This chain's CDR3 is CASSIGGQATSGANVLTF. The CDR3, as DNA: TGTGCCAGCAGCATCGGGGGACAGGCGACGTCTGGGGCCAACGTCCTGACTTTC. This chain joins TRBV5-6 and TRBJ2-6, with 8 bases that match TRBD1. This CDR3 has 18 amino acids. The germline V gene encodes CDR1 SGHDT and CDR2 YYEEEE. With V trimmed by 4 bases and J by 1 base, 10 bases remained unmatched.

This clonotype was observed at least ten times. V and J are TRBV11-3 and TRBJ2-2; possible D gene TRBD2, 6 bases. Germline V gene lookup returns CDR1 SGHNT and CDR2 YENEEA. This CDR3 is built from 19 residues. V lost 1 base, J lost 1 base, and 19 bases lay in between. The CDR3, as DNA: TGTGCCAGCAGCTTAGTCCCGTTTCGGGGGAGCAGGAACACCGGGGAGCTGTTTTTT. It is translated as CASSLVPFRGSRNTGELFF. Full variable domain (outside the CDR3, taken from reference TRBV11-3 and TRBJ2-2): EAGVVQSPRYKIIEKKQPVAFWCNPISGHNTLYWYLQNLGQGPELLIRYENEEAVDDSQLPKDRFSAERLKGVDSTLKIQPAELGDSAVYLCASSLVPFRGSRNTGELFFGEGSRLTVL.

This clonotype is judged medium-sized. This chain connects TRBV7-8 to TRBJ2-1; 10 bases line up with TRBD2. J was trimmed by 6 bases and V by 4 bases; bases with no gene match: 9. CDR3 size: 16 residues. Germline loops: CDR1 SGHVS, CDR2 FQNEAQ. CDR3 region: CASSSLTSGVGNEQFF. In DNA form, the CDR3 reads TGTGCCAGCAGCTCTCTTACTAGCGGGGTGGGCAATGAGCAGTTCTTC.

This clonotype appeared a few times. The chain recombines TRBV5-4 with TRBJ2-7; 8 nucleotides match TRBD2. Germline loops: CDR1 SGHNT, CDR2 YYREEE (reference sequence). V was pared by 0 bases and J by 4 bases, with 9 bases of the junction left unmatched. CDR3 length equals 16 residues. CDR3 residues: CASSLGASGPGYEQYF. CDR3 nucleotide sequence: TGTGCCAGCAGCTTGGGGGCTAGCGGGCCTGGATACGAGCAGTACTTC.

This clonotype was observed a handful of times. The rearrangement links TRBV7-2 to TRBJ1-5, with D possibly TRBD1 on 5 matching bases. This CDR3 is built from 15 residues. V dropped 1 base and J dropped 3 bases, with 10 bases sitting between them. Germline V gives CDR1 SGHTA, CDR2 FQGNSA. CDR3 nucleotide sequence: TGTGCCAGCAGCTTAGTGGCAGGGAACAATCAGCCCCAGCATTTT. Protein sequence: CASSLVAGNNQPQHF.

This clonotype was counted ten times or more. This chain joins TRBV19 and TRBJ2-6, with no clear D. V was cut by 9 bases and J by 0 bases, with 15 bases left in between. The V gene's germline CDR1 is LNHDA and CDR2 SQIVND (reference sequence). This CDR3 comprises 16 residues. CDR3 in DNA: TGTGCCAGCCAAGACGGTTCATCCTCTGGGGCCAACGTCCTGACTTTC. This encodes CASQDGSSSGANVLTF.

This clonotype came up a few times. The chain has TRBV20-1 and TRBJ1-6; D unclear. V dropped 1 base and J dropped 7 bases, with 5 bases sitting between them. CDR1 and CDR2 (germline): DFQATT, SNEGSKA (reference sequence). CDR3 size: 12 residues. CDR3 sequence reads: CSARGINSPLHF. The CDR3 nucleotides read TGCAGTGCTAGAGGAATCAATTCACCCCTCCACTTT.

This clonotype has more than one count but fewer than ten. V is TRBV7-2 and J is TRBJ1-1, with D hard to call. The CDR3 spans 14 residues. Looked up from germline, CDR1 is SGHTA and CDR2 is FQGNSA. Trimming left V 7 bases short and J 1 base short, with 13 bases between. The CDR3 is CASTLNNRNTEAFF. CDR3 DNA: TGTGCCAGCACCCTCAATAACAGGAACACTGAAGCTTTCTTT. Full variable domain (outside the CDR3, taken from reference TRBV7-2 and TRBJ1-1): GAGVSQSPSNKVTEKGKDVELRCDPISGHTALYWYRQSLGQGLEFLIYFQGNSAPDKSGLPSDRFSAERTGGSVSTLTIQRTQQEDSAVYLCASTLNNRNTEAFFGQGTRLTVV.

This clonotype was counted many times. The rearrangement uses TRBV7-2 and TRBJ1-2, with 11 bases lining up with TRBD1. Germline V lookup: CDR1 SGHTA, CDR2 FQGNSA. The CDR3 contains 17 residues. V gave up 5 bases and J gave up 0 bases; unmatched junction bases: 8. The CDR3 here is CASSPRTGGPTNYGYTF. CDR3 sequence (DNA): TGTGCCAGCAGCCCACGGACAGGGGGCCCCACTAACTATGGCTACACCTTC.

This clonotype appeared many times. The CDR3 bases are TGCAGCGTCTCAGGGATTGGCAACGAGCAGTACTTC. Translated, it gives CSVSGIGNEQYF. This chain links TRBV29-1 with TRBJ2-7, with a weak D call TRBD1 (5 bases). Germline assignment: CDR1 SQVTM and CDR2 ANQGSEA. Trimming removed 6 bases from V and 5 bases from J, with 14 bases in between. This CDR3 has 12 residues.

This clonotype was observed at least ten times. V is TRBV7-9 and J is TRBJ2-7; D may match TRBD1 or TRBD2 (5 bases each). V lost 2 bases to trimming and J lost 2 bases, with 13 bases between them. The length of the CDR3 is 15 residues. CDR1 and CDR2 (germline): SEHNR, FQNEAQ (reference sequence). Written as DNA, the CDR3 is TGTGCCAGCAGCTTATCGTCGGGGCCCCCCTACGAGCAGTACTTC. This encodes CASSLSSGPPYEQYF.

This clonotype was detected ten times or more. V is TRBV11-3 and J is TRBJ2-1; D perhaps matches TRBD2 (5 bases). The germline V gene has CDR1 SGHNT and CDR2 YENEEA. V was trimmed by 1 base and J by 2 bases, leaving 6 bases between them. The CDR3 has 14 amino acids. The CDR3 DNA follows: TGTGCCAGCAGCTTAGGAGGGACCTACAATGAGCAGTTCTTC. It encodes CASSLGGTYNEQFF. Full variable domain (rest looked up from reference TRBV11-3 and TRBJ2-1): EAGVVQSPRYKIIEKKQPVAFWCNPISGHNTLYWYLQNLGQGPELLIRYENEEAVDDSQLPKDRFSAERLKGVDSTLKIQPAELGDSAVYLCASSLGGTYNEQFFGPGTRLTVL.

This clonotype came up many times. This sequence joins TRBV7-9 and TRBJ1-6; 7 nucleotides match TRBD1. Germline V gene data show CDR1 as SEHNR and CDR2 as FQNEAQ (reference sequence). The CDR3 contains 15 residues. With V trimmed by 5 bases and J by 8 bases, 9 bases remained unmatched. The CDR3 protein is CASSLPGGADSPLHF. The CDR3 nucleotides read TGTGCCAGCAGCCTACCAGGGGGAGCGGATTCACCCCTCCACTTT.

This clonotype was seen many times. CDR3 DNA: TGTGCCAGCAGCTTGGGGGCAGCTGGGGGTCCTGGAAACACCATATATTTT. Amino acids: CASSLGAAGGPGNTIYF. The chain combines TRBV7-6 with TRBJ1-3, with a weak D call TRBD1 (6 bases). Trimming cost V 3 bases and J 2 bases, with 17 bases left between them. CDR3 length equals 17 residues. Germline CDR1 SGHVS, CDR2 FNYEAQ.

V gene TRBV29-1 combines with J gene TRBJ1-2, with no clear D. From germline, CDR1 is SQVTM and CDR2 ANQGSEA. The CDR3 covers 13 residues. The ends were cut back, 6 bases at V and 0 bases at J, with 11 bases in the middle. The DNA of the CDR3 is TGCAGCGTGGAGCTCAGCGCTAACTATGGCTACACCTTC. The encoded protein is CSVELSANYGYTF. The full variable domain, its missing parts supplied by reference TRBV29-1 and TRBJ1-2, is SAVISQKPSRDICQRGTSLTIQCQVDSQVTMMFWYRQQPGQSLTLIATANQGSEATYESGFVIDKFPISRPNLTFSTLTVSNMSPEDSSIYLCSVELSANYGYTFGSGTRLTVV.

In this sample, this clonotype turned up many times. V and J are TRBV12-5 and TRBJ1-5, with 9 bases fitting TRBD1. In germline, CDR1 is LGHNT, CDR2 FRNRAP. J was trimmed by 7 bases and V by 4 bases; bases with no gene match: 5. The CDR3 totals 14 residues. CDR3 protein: CASGSGQGKQPQHF. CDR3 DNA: TGTGCTAGTGGTTCCGGACAGGGGAAGCAGCCCCAGCATTTT. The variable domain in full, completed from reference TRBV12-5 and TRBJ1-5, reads DARVTQTPRHKVTEMGQEVTMRCQPILGHNTVFWYRQTMMQGLELLAYFRNRAPLDDSGMPKDRFSAEMPDATLATLKIQPSEPRDSAVYFCASGSGQGKQPQHFGDGTRLSIL.

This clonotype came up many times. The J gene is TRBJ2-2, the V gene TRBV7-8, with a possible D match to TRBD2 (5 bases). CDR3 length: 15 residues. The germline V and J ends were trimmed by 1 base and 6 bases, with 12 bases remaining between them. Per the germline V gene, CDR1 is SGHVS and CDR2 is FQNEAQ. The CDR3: CASSLGTSGAGELFF. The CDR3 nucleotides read TGTGCCAGCAGCTTAGGGACTTCAGGTGCCGGGGAGCTGTTTTTT.

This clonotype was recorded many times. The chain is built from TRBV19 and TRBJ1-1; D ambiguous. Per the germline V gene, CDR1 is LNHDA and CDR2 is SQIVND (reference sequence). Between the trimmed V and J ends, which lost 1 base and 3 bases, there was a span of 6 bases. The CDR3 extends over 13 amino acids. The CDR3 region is CASSIGRDTEAFF. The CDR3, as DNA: TGTGCCAGTAGTATAGGAAGGGACACTGAAGCTTTCTTT.

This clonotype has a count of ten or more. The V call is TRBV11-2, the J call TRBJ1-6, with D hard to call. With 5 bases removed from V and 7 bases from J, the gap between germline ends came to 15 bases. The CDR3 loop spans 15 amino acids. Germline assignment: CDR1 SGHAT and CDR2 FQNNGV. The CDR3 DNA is TGTGCCAGCAGCACCTCGGCGGCCCCGAATTCACCCCTCCACTTT. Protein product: CASSTSAAPNSPLHF.